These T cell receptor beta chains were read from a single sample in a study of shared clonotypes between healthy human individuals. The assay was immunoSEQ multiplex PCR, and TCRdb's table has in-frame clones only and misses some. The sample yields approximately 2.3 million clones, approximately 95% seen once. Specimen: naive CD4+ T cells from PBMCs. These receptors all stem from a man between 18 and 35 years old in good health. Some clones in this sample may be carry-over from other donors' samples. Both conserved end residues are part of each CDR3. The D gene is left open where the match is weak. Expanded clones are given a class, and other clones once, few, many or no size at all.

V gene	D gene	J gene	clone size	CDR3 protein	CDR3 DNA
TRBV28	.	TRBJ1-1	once	CATSTSGAYRIKAFF	TGTGCCACTTCTACGTCGGGGGCCTACCGGATAAAGGCTTTCTTT
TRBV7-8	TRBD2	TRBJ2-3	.	CASSSKLGLAGGADTQYF	TGTGCCAGCAGCTCCAAACTTGGGCTAGCGGGAGGGGCAGATACGCAGTATTTT
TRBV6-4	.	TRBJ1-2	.	CASSDSWGAGYYTF	TGTGCCAGCAGTGACTCCTGGGGTGCAGGTTACTACACCTTC
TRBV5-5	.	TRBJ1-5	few	CASSSGPNQPQHF	TGTGCCAGCAGCTCGGGACCGAATCAGCCCCAGCATTTT
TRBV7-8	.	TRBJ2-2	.	CASSLVSGSNTGELFF	TGTGCCAGCAGCTTAGTGTCAGGGAGTAACACCGGGGAGCTGTTTTTT
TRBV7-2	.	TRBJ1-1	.	CASSPTRGTEAFF	TGTGCCAGCAGCCCAACTAGGGGGACTGAAGCTTTCTTT
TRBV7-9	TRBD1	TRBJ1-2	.	CASSSEFGTGAYGYTF	TGTGCCAGCAGCTCAGAATTCGGGACAGGGGCCTATGGCTACACCTTC
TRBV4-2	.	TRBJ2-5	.	CASSQERETQYF	TGTGCCAGCAGCCAAGAGCGGGAGACCCAGTACTTC
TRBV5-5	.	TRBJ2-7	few	CASSLGVYEQYF	TGTGCCAGCAGCTTGGGGGTCTACGAGCAGTACTTC
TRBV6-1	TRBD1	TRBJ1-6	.	CASSERQGYNSPLHF	TGTGCCAGCAGTGAACGACAGGGGTATAATTCACCCCTCCACTTT
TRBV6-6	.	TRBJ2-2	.	CASTNGALGSTGELFF	TGTGCCAGCACCAACGGGGCCTTGGGGTCGACCGGGGAGCTGTTTTTT
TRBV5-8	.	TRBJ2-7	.	CASSLNYEQYF	TGTGCCAGCAGCCTGAACTACGAGCAGTACTTC
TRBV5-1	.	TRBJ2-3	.	CASSPLLHARLSLTQYF	TGCGCCAGCAGCCCCCTCTTACACGCTCGACTCTCACTTACGCAGTATTTT
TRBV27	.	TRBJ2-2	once	CASSRRRGTGELFF	TGTGCCAGCAGTCGGAGGAGGGGGACCGGGGAGCTGTTTTTT
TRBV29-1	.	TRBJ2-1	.	CSVEDLRSGGSYNEQFF	TGCAGCGTTGAAGATCTTAGGTCCGGGGGCTCCTACAATGAGCAGTTCTTC
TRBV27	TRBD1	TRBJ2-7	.	CASSLGQGAEQYF	TGTGCCAGCAGTTTGGGACAGGGGGCCGAGCAGTACTTC
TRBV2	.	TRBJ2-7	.	CASSLDAGRAYEQYF	TGTGCCAGCAGTCTCGACGCGGGGCGAGCCTACGAGCAGTACTTC
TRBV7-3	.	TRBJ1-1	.	CASSLSRVSNTEAFF	TGTGCCAGCAGCTTATCGAGGGTTTCGAACACTGAAGCTTTCTTT
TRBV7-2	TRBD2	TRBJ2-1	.	CASSVGTSSNEQFF	TGTGCCAGCAGCGTGGGGACTAGCTCCAATGAGCAGTTCTTC
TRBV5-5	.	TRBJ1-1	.	CASSPYTEAFF	TGTGCCAGCAGCCCATACACTGAAGCTTTCTTT
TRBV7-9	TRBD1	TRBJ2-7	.	CASSLTTGTGTYEQYF	TGTGCCAGCAGCTTAACGACCGGGACAGGGACCTACGAGCAGTACTTC
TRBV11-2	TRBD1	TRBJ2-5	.	CASSPDRVQETQYF	TGTGCCAGCAGCCCGGACAGGGTCCAAGAGACCCAGTACTTC
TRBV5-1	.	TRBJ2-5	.	CASSPHGSLGETQYF	TGCGCCAGCAGCCCTCACGGTTCGTTGGGGGAGACCCAGTACTTC
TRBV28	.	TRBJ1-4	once	CASSAGGGGREKLFF	TGTGCCAGCAGTGCTGGAGGGGGGGGTCGTGAAAAACTGTTTTTT
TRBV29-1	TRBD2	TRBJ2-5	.	CSVGTSGRAFRETQYF	TGCAGCGTTGGGACTAGCGGGAGGGCCTTTCGGGAGACCCAGTACTTC
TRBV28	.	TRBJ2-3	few	CASSLTDTQYF	TGTGCCAGCAGCCTGACAGATACGCAGTATTTT
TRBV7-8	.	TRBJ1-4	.	CASGARVNEKLFF	TGTGCCAGTGGGGCCAGGGTAAATGAAAAACTGTTTTTT
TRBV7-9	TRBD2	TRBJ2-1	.	CASSQPGTSYAEQFF	TGTGCCAGCAGCCAACCCGGGACTAGCTATGCTGAGCAGTTCTTC
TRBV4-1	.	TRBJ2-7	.	CASSHPAGDASYEQYF	TGCGCCAGCAGCCATCCGGCAGGGGATGCTTCCTACGAGCAGTACTTC
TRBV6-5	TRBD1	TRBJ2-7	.	CATRQGPYEQYF	TGTGCCACCAGACAGGGACCTTACGAGCAGTACTTC
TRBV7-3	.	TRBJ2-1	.	CASSLTYAAGFRNEQFF	TGTGCCAGCAGCTTAACTTATGCAGCAGGGTTTCGCAATGAGCAGTTCTTC
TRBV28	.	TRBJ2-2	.	CASTISGGELFF	TGTGCCAGCACCATATCGGGCGGGGAGCTGTTTTTT
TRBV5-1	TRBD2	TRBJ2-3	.	CASSLAPLAATQYF	TGCGCCAGCAGCTTGGCCCCACTAGCGGCTACGCAGTATTTT
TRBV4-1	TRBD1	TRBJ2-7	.	CASSQQQGTQSYEQYF	TGCGCCAGCAGCCAACAACAGGGGACACAGAGCTACGAGCAGTACTTC
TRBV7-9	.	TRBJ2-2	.	CASSLPRASNTGELFF	TGTGCCAGCAGCTTACCCAGAGCCTCTAACACCGGGGAGCTGTTTTTT
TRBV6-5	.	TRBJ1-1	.	CASSYDDGPLNTEAFF	TGTGCCAGCAGTTACGACGATGGGCCCCTGAACACTGAAGCTTTCTTT
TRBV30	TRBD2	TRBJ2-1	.	CAWSVSSGAYNEQFF	TGTGCCTGGAGTGTCTCTAGCGGGGCCTACAATGAGCAGTTCTTC
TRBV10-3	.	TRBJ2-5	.	CAISATGEETQYF	TGTGCCATCAGTGCTACTGGTGAAGAGACCCAGTACTTC
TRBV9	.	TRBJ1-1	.	CASSPRGRGGTEAFF	TGTGCCAGCAGCCCCCGAGGCAGGGGAGGGACTGAAGCTTTCTTT
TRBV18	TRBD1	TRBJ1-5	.	CASSLDRDQPQHF	TGTGCCAGCTCACTTGACAGGGACCAGCCCCAGCATTTT
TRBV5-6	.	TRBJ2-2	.	CASSLGDYDTGELFF	TGTGCCAGCAGCTTAGGCGACTACGACACCGGGGAGCTGTTTTTT
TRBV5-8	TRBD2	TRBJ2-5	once	CASTREGTQYF	TGTGCCAGCACCCGGGAGGGGACCCAGTACTTC
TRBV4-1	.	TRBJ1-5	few	CASSQVGQPQHF	TGCGCCAGCAGCCAAGTAGGTCAGCCCCAGCATTTT
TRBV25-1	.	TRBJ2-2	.	CASSQDAAGRPGELFF	TGTGCCAGCAGCCAGGACGCGGCGGGGCGACCCGGGGAGCTGTTTTTT
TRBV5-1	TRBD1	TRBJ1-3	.	CASSREGQAGNTIYF	TGCGCCAGCAGCAGGGAGGGACAGGCTGGAAACACCATATATTTT
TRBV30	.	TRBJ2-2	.	CAWTDKNTGELFF	TGTGCCTGGACCGACAAGAACACCGGGGAGCTGTTTTTT
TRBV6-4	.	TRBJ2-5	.	CASSDDPRYQETQYF	TGTGCCAGCAGTGACGATCCACGGTACCAAGAGACCCAGTACTTC
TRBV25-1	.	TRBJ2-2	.	CASTNGGWGYTGELFF	TGTGCCAGCACAAATGGGGGTTGGGGGTACACCGGGGAGCTGTTTTTT
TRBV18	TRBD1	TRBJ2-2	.	CASSPIWDRAAGELFF	TGTGCCAGCTCACCCATTTGGGACAGGGCGGCCGGGGAGCTGTTTTTT
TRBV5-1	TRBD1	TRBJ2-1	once	CASSLRGQGVYNEQFF	TGCGCCAGCAGCTTGCGGGGACAGGGGGTTTACAATGAGCAGTTCTTC
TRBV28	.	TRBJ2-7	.	CASSLETLVTGEQYF	TGTGCCAGCAGTTTAGAGACCCTAGTAACGGGCGAGCAGTACTTC
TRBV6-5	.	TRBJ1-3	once	CASSYSIGQGGNTIYF	TGTGCCAGCAGTTACTCGATCGGGCAAGGGGGAAACACCATATATTTT
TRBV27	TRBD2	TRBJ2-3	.	CASLALSWTSFTDTQYF	TGTGCCAGCCTTGCCTTGAGCTGGACTAGCTTCACAGATACGCAGTATTTT